The 9 T cell receptor beta chains below were found in one sample sequenced in a study of T cell repertoires in cytomegalovirus infection. TCRdb re-called the reads with MiXCR, one entry per CDR3 protein. The data contain 350,000 to 450,000 distinct CDR3 sequences, 15% to 20% of them singletons. The sequenced material came from PBMCs. These receptors originate from a human donor in good health (CMV status not recorded). Some clones in this sample may be carry-over from other donors' samples.

This clonotype occurred a few times. CDR3 protein: CASSPGDGNTIYF. The CDR3 nucleotides are TGTGCCAGCTCACCAGGGGATGGAAACACCATATATTTT. J is TRBJ1-3 and V is TRBV18, with D unclear. The CDR3 totals 13 residues. Germline CDR1 KGHSH, CDR2 LQKENI. The V gene lost 2 bases and the J gene lost 3 bases, with 5 bases spanning the gap.

The rearrangement joins TRBV20-1 to TRBJ2-5; 8 bases match TRBD2. Trimming removed 3 bases from V and 0 bases from J; junction bases left unmatched: 6. Germline CDR1 and CDR2: DFQATT and SNEGSKA (reference sequence). The CDR3 extends over 15 amino acids. CDR3 sequence (DNA): TGCAGTGCTAGCGGGGGGGCTTCGTACCAAGAGACCCAGTACTTC. Translated: CSASGGASYQETQYF.

There are a few counts of this clonotype. This sequence joins TRBV6-5 and TRBJ2-1; 9 nucleotides align to TRBD2. Germline CDR1 MNHEY, CDR2 SVGAGI. The CDR3 is 17 residues long. V was clipped by 8 bases and J by 2 bases; unmatched bases: 13. The CDR3 protein is CASGRKAGGPPYNEQFF. CDR3 bases: TGTGCCAGCGGTCGGAAGGCGGGAGGGCCGCCCTACAATGAGCAGTTCTTC.

This clonotype turned up a few times. The chain couples TRBV10-3 to TRBJ2-5, with 13 bases aligning to TRBD2. The germline CDR1 and CDR2 sequences are ENHRY and SYGVKD. V shed 6 bases, J shed 2 bases, and the junction held 3 bases outside the gene matches. The CDR3 sequence is 15 residues long. The CDR3 DNA reads as TGTGCCATCAGCGGACTAGCGGGAGTTCAAGAGACCCAGTACTTC. Its translation is CAISGLAGVQETQYF.

DNA for the CDR3: TGTGCCAGCAGCTTGGGTTGGACGGGGGAGCTGTTTTTT. It translates to CASSLGWTGELFF. This chain connects TRBV5-5 to TRBJ2-2; D remains unclear. V shed 0 bases and J shed 8 bases, with 8 bases lying between them. The CDR3 consists of 13 residues. Germline lookup yields CDR1 SGHKS and CDR2 YYEKEE (reference sequence).

The rearrangement joins TRBV15 to TRBJ2-1; 9 bases map to TRBD2. The CDR3 is made up of 18 amino acids. Per germline, CDR1 LNHNV and CDR2 YYDKDF (reference sequence). V shed 0 bases, J shed 1 base, and the junction held 7 bases outside the gene matches. The CDR3 coding sequence is TGTGCCACCAGCAGAGAGGCGGGAGGGCCAGTTTCCTACAATGAGCAGTTCTTC. Protein sequence: CATSREAGGPVSYNEQFF.

This clonotype was seen only a few times. This chain uses TRBV4-3 with TRBJ1-2, with D perhaps matching TRBD1 (5 bases). CDR1 and CDR2 (germline): LGHNA, YSLEER. Trimming took 0 bases from V and 1 from J, leaving 12 bases between them. There are 16 residues in the CDR3. The CDR3 DNA reads as TGCGCCAGCAGCCAAGAACACTCTCAGGGTAACTATGGCTACACCTTC. Protein product: CASSQEHSQGNYGYTF.

The chain couples TRBV6-1 to TRBJ2-7, with D perhaps matching TRBD2 (6 bases). Germline V gene sequence: CDR1 MNHNS, CDR2 SASEGT. V was clipped by 7 bases and J by 1 base, with 20 bases between them. CDR3 length equals 16 residues. The CDR3 here is CASTPPRWRGSYEQYF. The CDR3 DNA reads as TGTGCCAGCACCCCCCCACGCTGGCGGGGATCCTACGAGCAGTACTTC.

The V gene is TRBV20-1, the J gene TRBJ2-1, with 7 positions matching TRBD2. V dropped 7 bases and J dropped 1; count of bases not matched to a gene: 7. Germline V CDR1 and CDR2: DFQATT, SNEGSKA (reference sequence). The CDR3 contains 14 residues. The CDR3, as DNA: TGCAGTGGACGACCAGCGGGGTCCTACAATGAGCAGTTCTTC. It codes for CSGRPAGSYNEQFF.